This passage covers 18 T cell receptor beta chains from one sample sequenced in a study of T cell clusters in autoimmune cytopenias. Each sample's input was approximately 270 ng genomic DNA, 30,000 to 45,000 genome equivalents. TRB rearrangements were amplified by touch-down multiplex PCR with mixed TRB-A/B primers. TCRdb reprocessed the multiplex PCR reads, keeping one entry per CDR3 protein, no DNA. This listing includes approximately 10,000 distinct CDR3 sequences. The sample taken for sequencing was peripheral blood. The receptors originated from a human donor with an autoimmune cytopenia or autoimmune hepatitis (not recorded which).

Measured by frequency, this clonotype is medium-sized. The CDR3 protein is CASLGDGETQYF. V and J are TRBV19 and TRBJ2-5. This CDR3 has 12 residues. Germline values: CDR1 LNHDA, CDR2 SQIVND (reference sequence).

This clonotype is medium-sized by frequency. The chain combines TRBV6-5 with TRBJ1-6; the D call from TCRdb, TRBD1, cannot be confirmed without DNA. The germline CDR1 and CDR2 sequences are MNHEY and SVGAGI. This CDR3 spans 16 amino acids. CDR3 residues: CASSPTLDRASSPLHF.

This clonotype ranks as medium-sized in terms of frequency. CDR3 loop: CASSDFGTANTEAFF. V is TRBV6-1 and J is TRBJ1-1. The CDR3 spans 15 residues. Germline V lookup: CDR1 MNHNS, CDR2 SASEGT.

The chain links TRBV19 to TRBJ1-1; the TCRdb D gene call, TRBD1, has no DNA to confirm it. Germline CDR1 is LNHDA and CDR2 is SQIVND (reference sequence). This CDR3 region has 15 residues. The CDR3 loop reads CASSMEDRGWAEAFF.

By frequency, this clonotype registers medium-sized (0.01 to 0.1%). The chain joins TRBV19 to TRBJ2-7; lacking DNA, the TRBD2 call made by TCRdb goes unchecked. This CDR3 has 14 amino acids. Germline CDR1 is LNHDA and CDR2 is SQIVND (reference sequence). The CDR3 spells CASSFSSGTGEQYF.

The chain links TRBV6-6 to TRBJ2-7; TCRdb indicates TRBD2, and absent DNA this call remains unverified. Germline CDR1 is MNHNY and CDR2 is SVGAGI (reference sequence). The CDR3 runs 14 residues. CDR3 amino acids: CASSSGLSSYEQYF.

CDR3 protein: CASSFGPGGNEKLFF. The chain carries TRBV5-5 and TRBJ1-4. CDR1 is SGHKS and CDR2 is YYEKEE in the germline V gene (reference sequence). This CDR3 has 15 amino acids.

This clonotype is called medium-sized based on its frequency. This chain's CDR3 is CASSEVGDGYTF. The chain combines TRBV6-5 with TRBJ1-2; TCRdb calls TRBD1, which cannot be checked without DNA. The CDR3 length is 12 residues. Germline V gene data show CDR1 as MNHEY and CDR2 as SVGAGI.

This chain links TRBV20-1 with TRBJ2-3; with no DNA, the TCRdb D assignment of TRBD2 cannot be verified. The germline CDR1 and CDR2 sequences are DFQATT and SNEGSKA (reference sequence). The CDR3 sequence is 17 residues long. CDR3: CSAIRTSGRASTDTQYF.

V is TRBV5-1 and J is TRBJ1-4. The CDR3 runs to 15 residues. Germline loops: CDR1 SGHRS, CDR2 YFSETQ. CDR3 sequence: CASSFGTLGEGKLFF.

This clonotype is classed as medium-sized by frequency. V usage is TRBV6-5 and J usage is TRBJ2-2; as DNA is missing, the TRBD1 call by TCRdb cannot be tested. Germline assignment: CDR1 MNHEY and CDR2 SVGAGI. This CDR3 is built from 15 residues. CDR3 region: CASRGGSGNTGELFF.

The chain joins TRBV7-9 to TRBJ2-3; TCRdb designates TRBD2, a call that cannot be tested without DNA. This CDR3 comprises 13 residues. Germline assignment: CDR1 SEHNR and CDR2 FQNEAQ (reference sequence). The CDR3 here is CASSGRLADTQYF.

The V and J genes are TRBV13 and TRBJ2-7. Germline CDR1 PRHDT, CDR2 FYEKMQ (reference sequence). The CDR3 is 14 residues long. CDR3 amino acids: CASSLVGLGYEQYF.

The CDR3 here is CAWSVRSDRGYDEQFF. This chain connects TRBV30 to TRBJ2-1; TCRdb selects TRBD1, and the lack of DNA leaves this call unchecked. The CDR3 contains 16 residues. CDR1 is GTSNPN and CDR2 is SVGIG in the germline V gene (reference sequence).

This clonotype is called medium-sized based on its frequency. The chain has TRBV19 and TRBJ2-6; TCRdb gives TRBD2 as the D gene, but with no DNA this cannot be confirmed. This CDR3 is built from 16 residues. Per the germline V gene, CDR1 is LNHDA and CDR2 is SQIVND (reference sequence). The CDR3 here is CASRALPSSGANVLTF.

This chain joins TRBV24-1 and TRBJ2-3. The CDR3 runs 13 residues. Germline CDR1 and CDR2: KGHDR and SFDVKD. CDR3 region: CATSGLGTDTQYF.

The rearrangement uses TRBV11-2 and TRBJ2-7; TCRdb proposes TRBD1, but this gene call is untestable without DNA. The CDR3 extends over 15 amino acids. The germline V gene has CDR1 SGHAT and CDR2 FQNNGV. CDR3 residues: CASSLDGDPAYERYF.

Judged by frequency, this clonotype is medium-sized (0.01 to 0.1%). The V and J genes are TRBV5-6 and TRBJ2-7; TCRdb gives TRBD2 as the D gene, but with no DNA this cannot be confirmed. Germline values: CDR1 SGHDT, CDR2 YYEEEE. The CDR3 spans 15 residues. The CDR3: CASSLEREGLREQYF.